This TCR beta chain was captured by sequencing in a study of response to subunit inactivated influenza vaccine. Whole-study results and caveats: New T cells are recruited in small numbers by each seasonal influenza vaccination, according to the authors' suggestion.

This clonotype was recorded at least ten times. The antigen is not known. This CDR3 contains 13 residues. V lost 6 bases and J lost 1, with 7 bases in between. TCRdb passed the RT-PCR reads through MiXCR, listing each CDR3 protein once. The sample contains roughly 650,000 distinct CDR3 sequences, around 16% of which appear only once. Sequencing was performed on PBMCs from blood, taken roughly 12 days after vaccination. The origin of this receptor is a man between 50 and 59 years old who received an inactivated influenza vaccine. The chain combines TRBV12-3 or TRBV12-4 with TRBJ1-5; tentatively, D is TRBD1 (6 bases). The CDR3 bases are TGTGCCAGCAGGGACAGCAGCAATCAGCCCCAGCATTTT. Its translation is CASRDSSNQPQHF.